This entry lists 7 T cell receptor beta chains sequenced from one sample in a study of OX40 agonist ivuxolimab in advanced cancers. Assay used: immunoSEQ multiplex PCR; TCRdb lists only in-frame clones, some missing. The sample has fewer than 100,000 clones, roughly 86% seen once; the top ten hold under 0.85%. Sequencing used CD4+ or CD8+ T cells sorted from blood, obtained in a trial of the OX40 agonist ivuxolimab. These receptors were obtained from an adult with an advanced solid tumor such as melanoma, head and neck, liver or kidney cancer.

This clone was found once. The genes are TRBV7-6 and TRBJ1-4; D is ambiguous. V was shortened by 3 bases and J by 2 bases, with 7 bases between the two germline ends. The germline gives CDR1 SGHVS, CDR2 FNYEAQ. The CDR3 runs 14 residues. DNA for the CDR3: TGTGCCAGCAGCTTCTCAATTACTAATGAAAAACTGTTTTTT. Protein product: CASSFSITNEKLFF.

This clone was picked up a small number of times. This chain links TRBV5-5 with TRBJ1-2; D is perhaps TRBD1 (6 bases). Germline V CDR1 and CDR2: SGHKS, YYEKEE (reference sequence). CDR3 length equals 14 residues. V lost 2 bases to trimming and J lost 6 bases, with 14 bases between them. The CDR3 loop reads CASSFSGGADGYTF. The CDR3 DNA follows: TGTGCCAGCAGCTTCTCCGGGGGCGCTGATGGCTACACCTTC.

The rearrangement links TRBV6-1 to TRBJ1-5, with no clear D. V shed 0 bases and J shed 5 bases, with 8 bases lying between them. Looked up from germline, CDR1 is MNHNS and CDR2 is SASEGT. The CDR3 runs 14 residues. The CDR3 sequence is CASSEAKVYQPQHF. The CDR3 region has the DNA TGTGCCAGCAGTGAAGCGAAGGTGTATCAGCCCCAGCATTTT.

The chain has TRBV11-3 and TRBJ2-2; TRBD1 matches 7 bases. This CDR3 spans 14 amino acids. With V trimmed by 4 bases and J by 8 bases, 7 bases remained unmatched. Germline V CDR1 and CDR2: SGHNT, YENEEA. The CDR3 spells CASSSTGLSGELFF. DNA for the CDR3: TGTGCCAGCAGCTCGACAGGGCTTTCAGGGGAGCTGTTTTTT.

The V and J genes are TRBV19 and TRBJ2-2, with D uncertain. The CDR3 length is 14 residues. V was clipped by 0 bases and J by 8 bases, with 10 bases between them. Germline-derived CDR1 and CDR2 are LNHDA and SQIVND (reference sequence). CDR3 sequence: CASSIEVAFGELFF. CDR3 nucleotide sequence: TGTGCCAGTAGTATAGAAGTGGCCTTTGGGGAGCTGTTTTTT.

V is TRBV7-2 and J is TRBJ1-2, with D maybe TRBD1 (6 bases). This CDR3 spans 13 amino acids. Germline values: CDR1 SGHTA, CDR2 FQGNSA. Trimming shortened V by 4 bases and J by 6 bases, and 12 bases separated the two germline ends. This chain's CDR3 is CASSSSGGNGYTF. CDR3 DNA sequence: TGTGCCAGCAGCTCGTCTGGGGGCAATGGCTACACCTTC. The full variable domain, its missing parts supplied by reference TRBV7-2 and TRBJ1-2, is GAGVSQSPSNKVTEKGKDVELRCDPISGHTALYWYRQSLGQGLEFLIYFQGNSAPDKSGLPSDRFSAERTGGSVSTLTIQRTQQEDSAVYLCASSSSGGNGYTFGSGTRLTVV.

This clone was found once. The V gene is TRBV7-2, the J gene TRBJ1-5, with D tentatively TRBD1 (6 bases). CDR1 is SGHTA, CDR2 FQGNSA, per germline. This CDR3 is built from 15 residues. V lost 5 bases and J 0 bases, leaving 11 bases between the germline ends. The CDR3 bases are TGTGCCAGCAGCCGCGGACAGAATAGCAATCAGCCCCAGCATTTT. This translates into CASSRGQNSNQPQHF.